Listed below are T cell receptor beta chains from one sample, sequenced in a study of OX40 agonist ivuxolimab in advanced cancers. The protocol was immunoSEQ multiplex PCR, while the TCRdb copy is restricted to in-frame clones and leaves out a portion. This table holds more than 45,000 clones, about 81% found once. Sequenced material: CD4+ or CD8+ T cells sorted from blood, taken in a trial of the OX40 agonist ivuxolimab. The receptors stem from an adult with an advanced solid tumor such as melanoma, head and neck, liver or kidney cancer. CDR3s include the opening cysteine and the closing phenylalanine or tryptophan. The D gene is left open where the match is weak. Not all rows give a size; the values are once, few, many and, for expanded clones, a class.

CDR3 DNA,CDR3 protein,clone size,J gene,D gene,V gene
TGTGCCAGTAGTATAAGGGTTGGTGGGGGGCCTTTTCATGAGCAGTTCTTC,CASSIRVGGGPFHEQFF,-,TRBJ2-1,-,TRBV19
TGCGCCAGCAGCCGGCTCCCTAGCGGGGGGGCTGGAAAAACCGGGGAGCTGTTTTTT,CASSRLPSGGAGKTGELFF,-,TRBJ2-2,TRBD2,TRBV5-1
TGTGCTAGTGGTTTGGTTGGTGGGCAGCCCCAGCATTTT,CASGLVGGQPQHF,few,TRBJ1-5,-,TRBV12-5
TGTGCCAGCAGCTTGGGACAGGGGGCTGAAGCTTTCTTT,CASSLGQGAEAFF,-,TRBJ1-1,TRBD1,TRBV5-6
TGTGCCACCAGCAGAGAGAGACCGGGACTAGCAATTCCAGATACGCAGTATTTT,CATSRERPGLAIPDTQYF,-,TRBJ2-3,TRBD2,TRBV15
TGCGCCAGCAGCTTGGTCCCGGGGGGTTTGGCAACTAATGAAAAACTGTTTTTT,CASSLVPGGLATNEKLFF,-,TRBJ1-4,-,TRBV5-1
TGTGCCAGCAGTTTATGGGGACAGGACGAAGCACCCTGTGGCTACACCTTC,CASSLWGQDEAPCGYTF,-,TRBJ1-2,TRBD1,TRBV27
TGTGCCATCCGTAGCGGGGACACCGGGGAGCTGTTTTTT,CAIRSGDTGELFF,-,TRBJ2-2,TRBD2,TRBV6-5
TGTGCCAGCAGTTTCCTATCTCCCAATTCACCCCTCCACTTT,CASSFLSPNSPLHF,-,TRBJ1-6,-,TRBV27
TGTGCCAGCAGCTCTCCCGGGACAGGCGGTAGCTCCTACGAGCAGTACTTC,CASSSPGTGGSSYEQYF,once,TRBJ2-7,TRBD1,TRBV7-9
TGTGCCAGCAGTCCCGAAGACAGGGATTCACCCCTCCACTTT,CASSPEDRDSPLHF,-,TRBJ1-6,TRBD1,TRBV27
TGTGCCAGCAGGTCGGGATCGTGGGGTGAGCAGTTCTTC,CASRSGSWGEQFF,few,TRBJ2-1,-,TRBV2
TGTGCCAGCAGCTTAACTAGGGTCCGGACAACCTACAATGAGCAGTTCTTC,CASSLTRVRTTYNEQFF,-,TRBJ2-1,-,TRBV7-3
TGTGCCAGCAGCCAAGACTATAGGCGGGGCCTGAACCCCGAGCAGTACTTC,CASSQDYRRGLNPEQYF,-,TRBJ2-7,-,TRBV14
TGTGCCAGCAGCCAACGGGGGGGCCTTGTCGAGCAGTACTTC,CASSQRGGLVEQYF,once,TRBJ2-7,TRBD2,TRBV7-2
TGTGCCAGCAGGACAGGGGGCGCGACTGAAGCTTTCTTT,CASRTGGATEAFF,-,TRBJ1-1,TRBD1,TRBV6-1
TGTGCCAGTATACCACAGGGGACGGGACGGCCCCAGCATTTT,CASIPQGTGRPQHF,-,TRBJ1-5,TRBD1,TRBV19
TGTGCCAGCAGCGGGAGACAGGGTAGAAACACCATATATTTT,CASSGRQGRNTIYF,few,TRBJ1-3,TRBD1,TRBV9
TGTGCCATCAGTGTTGAGGGGGCGGGCTATGGCTACACCTTC,CAISVEGAGYGYTF,-,TRBJ1-2,TRBD1,TRBV10-3
TGTGCCAGCAGCTTGAAAGGGGGCGGGGAGGAGACCCAGTACTTC,CASSLKGGGEETQYF,-,TRBJ2-5,-,TRBV5-6
TGTGCCAGCAGCTTAGCGGTACTAGCGGGGGCAGATACGCAGTATTTT,CASSLAVLAGADTQYF,once,TRBJ2-3,TRBD2,TRBV7-2
TGTGCCAGCCTCCGTGGTAGCGGGGGGGCCTACAATGAGCAGTTCTTC,CASLRGSGGAYNEQFF,-,TRBJ2-1,TRBD2,TRBV19